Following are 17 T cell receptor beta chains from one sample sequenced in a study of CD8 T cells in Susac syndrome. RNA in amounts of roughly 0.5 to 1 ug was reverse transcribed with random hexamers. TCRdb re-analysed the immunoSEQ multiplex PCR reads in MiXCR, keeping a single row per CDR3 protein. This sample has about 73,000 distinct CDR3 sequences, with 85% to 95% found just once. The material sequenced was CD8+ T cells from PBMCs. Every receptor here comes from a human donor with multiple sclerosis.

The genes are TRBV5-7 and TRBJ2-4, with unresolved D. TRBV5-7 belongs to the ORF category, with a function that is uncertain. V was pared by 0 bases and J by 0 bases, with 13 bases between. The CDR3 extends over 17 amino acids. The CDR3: CASSLDGSPLAKNIQYF. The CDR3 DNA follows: TGTGCCAGCAGCTTGGATGGGTCCCCACTAGCCAAAAACATTCAGTACTTC.

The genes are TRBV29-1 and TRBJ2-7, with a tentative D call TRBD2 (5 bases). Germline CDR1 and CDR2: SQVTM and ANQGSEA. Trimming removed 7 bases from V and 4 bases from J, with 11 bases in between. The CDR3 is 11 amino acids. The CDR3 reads CSAATRYEQYF. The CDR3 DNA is TGCAGCGCCGCCACTAGATACGAGCAGTACTTC.

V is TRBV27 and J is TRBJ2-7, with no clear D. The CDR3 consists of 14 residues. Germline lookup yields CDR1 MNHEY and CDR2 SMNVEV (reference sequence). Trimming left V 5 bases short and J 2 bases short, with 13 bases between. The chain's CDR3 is CASSHLMGPYEQYF. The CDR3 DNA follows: TGTGCCAGCAGTCACCTCATGGGTCCCTACGAGCAGTACTTC.

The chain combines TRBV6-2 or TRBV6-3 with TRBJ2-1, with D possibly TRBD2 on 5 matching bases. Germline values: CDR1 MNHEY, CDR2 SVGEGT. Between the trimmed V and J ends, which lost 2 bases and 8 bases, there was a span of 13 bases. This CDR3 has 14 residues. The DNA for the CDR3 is TGTGCCAGCAGTTACGAGGCTGTACTAGATGAGCAGTTCTTC. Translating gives CASSYEAVLDEQFF.

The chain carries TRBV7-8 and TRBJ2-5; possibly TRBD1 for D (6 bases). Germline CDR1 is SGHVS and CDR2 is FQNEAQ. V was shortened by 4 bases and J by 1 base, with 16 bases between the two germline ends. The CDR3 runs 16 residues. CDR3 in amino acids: CASSSPGHPLQETQYF. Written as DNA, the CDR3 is TGTGCCAGCAGCTCCCCGGGACACCCCCTCCAAGAGACCCAGTACTTC.

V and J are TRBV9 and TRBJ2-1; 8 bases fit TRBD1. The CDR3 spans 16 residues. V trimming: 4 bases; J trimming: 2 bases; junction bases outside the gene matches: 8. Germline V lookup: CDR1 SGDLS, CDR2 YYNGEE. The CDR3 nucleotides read TGTGCCAGCAGCTCAGGGGGCGGGGCCCCCTACAATGAGCAGTTCTTC. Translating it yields CASSSGGGAPYNEQFF.

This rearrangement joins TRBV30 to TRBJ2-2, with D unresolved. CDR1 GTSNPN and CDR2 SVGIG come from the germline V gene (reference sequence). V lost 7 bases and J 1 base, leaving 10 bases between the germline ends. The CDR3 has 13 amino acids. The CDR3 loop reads CASHTGNTGELFF. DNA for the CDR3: TGTGCCTCCCACACTGGGAACACCGGGGAGCTGTTTTTT. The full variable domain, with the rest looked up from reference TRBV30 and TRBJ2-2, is SQTIHQWPATLVQPVGSPLSLECTVEGTSNPNLYWYRQAAGRGLQLLFYSVGIGQISSEVPQNLSASRPQDRQFILSSKKLLLSDSGFYLCASHTGNTGELFFGEGSRLTVL.

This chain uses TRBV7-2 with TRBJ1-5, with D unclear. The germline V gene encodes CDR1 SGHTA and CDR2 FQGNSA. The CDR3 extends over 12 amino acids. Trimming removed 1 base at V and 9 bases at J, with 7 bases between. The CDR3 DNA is TGTGCCAGCAGCTTAGGGGGTAGGCCCCAGCATTTT. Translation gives CASSLGGRPQHF. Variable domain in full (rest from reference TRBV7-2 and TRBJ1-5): GAGVSQSPSNKVTEKGKDVELRCDPISGHTALYWYRQSLGQGLEFLIYFQGNSAPDKSGLPSDRFSAERTGGSVSTLTIQRTQQEDSAVYLCASSLGGRPQHFGDGTRLSIL.

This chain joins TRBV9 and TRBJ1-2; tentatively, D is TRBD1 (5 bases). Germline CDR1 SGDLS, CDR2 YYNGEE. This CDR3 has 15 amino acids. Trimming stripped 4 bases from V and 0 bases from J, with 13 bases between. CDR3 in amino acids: CASSPWDGANYGYTF. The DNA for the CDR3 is TGTGCCAGCAGCCCTTGGGACGGGGCTAACTATGGCTACACCTTC.

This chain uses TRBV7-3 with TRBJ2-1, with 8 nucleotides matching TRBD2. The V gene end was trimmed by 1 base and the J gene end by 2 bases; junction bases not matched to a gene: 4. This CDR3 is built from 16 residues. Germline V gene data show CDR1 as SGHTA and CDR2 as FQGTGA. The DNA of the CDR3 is TGTGCCAGCAGCTTAAACAGCGGGGGAGCCTACAATGAGCAGTTCTTC. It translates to CASSLNSGGAYNEQFF.

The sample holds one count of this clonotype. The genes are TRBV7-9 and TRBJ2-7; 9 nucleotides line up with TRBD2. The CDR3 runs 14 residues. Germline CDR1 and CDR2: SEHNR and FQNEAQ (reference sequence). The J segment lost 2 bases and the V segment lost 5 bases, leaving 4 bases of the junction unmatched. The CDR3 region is CASSNSGRPYEQYF. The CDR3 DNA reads TGTGCCAGCAGCAATAGCGGGAGACCCTACGAGCAGTACTTC.

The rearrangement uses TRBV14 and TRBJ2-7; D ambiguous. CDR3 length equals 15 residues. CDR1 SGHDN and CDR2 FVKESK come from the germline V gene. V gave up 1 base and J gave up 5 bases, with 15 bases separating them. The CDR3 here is CASSQVLSQGDEQYF. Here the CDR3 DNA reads TGTGCCAGCAGCCAAGTTTTGTCCCAAGGCGACGAGCAGTACTTC.

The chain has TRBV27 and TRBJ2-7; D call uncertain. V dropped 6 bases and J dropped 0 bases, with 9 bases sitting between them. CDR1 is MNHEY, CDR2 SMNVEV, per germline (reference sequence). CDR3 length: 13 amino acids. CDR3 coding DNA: TGTGCCAGCAGCCCTACGGACTCCTACGAGCAGTACTTC. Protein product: CASSPTDSYEQYF.

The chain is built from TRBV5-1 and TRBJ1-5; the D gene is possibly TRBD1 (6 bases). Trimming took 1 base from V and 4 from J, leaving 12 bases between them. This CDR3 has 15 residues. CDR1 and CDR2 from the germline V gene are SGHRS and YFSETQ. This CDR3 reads CASSLTGSANQPQHF. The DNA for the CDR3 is TGCGCCAGCAGCTTGACAGGGTCGGCTAATCAGCCCCAGCATTTT.

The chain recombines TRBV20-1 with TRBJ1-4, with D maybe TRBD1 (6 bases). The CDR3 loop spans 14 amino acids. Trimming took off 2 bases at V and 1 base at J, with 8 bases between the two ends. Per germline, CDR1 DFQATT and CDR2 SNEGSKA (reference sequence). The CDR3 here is CSARSQGTNEKLFF. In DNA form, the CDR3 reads TGCAGTGCTAGATCACAGGGAACTAATGAAAAACTGTTTTTT.

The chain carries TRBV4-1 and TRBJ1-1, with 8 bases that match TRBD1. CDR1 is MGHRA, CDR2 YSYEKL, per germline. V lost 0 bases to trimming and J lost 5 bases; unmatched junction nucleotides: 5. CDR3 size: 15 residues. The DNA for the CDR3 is TGCGCCAGCAGCCAAGACCAGGGGGCAGGGACTGAAGCTTTCTTT. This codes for CASSQDQGAGTEAFF.

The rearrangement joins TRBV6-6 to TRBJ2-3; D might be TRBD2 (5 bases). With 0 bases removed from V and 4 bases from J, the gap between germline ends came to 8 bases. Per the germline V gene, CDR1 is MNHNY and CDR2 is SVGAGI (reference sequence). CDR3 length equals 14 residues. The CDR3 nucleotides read TGTGCCAGCAGTTACTCTCCGGGGTCAGATACGCAGTATTTT. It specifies CASSYSPGSDTQYF.